The rows below give T cell receptor beta chains drawn from one sample of a study of beta chain features in type 1 diabetes. Assay used: immunoSEQ multiplex PCR; TCRdb lists only in-frame clones, some missing. This sample yields about 660,000 clones, of which more than 12% are seen a single time; approximately 0.042% belongs to the top ten. The sample consisted of naive CD4+ T cells from blood. The receptors stem from a man younger than 35 with type 1 diabetes. Both conserved end residues are part of each CDR3. The D gene is left open where the match is weak. Where a row states a size, it is once, few, many or the class of an expanded clone; other rows omit it.

clone size: few; V gene: TRBV9; D gene: TRBD2; J gene: TRBJ2-7; CDR3 protein: CASSVAASGAGPYEQYF; CDR3 DNA: TGTGCCAGCAGCGTAGCGGCTAGCGGGGCCGGCCCCTACGAGCAGTACTTC
clone size: few; V gene: TRBV29-1; D gene: NA; J gene: TRBJ2-1; CDR3 protein: CSFSPRGYNEQFF; CDR3 DNA: TGCAGCTTCTCTCCTCGCGGTTACAATGAGCAGTTCTTC
clone size: NA; V gene: TRBV19; D gene: NA; J gene: TRBJ2-5; CDR3 protein: CASGDPSRQSETQYF; CDR3 DNA: TGTGCCAGTGGGGATCCCTCCAGACAGTCAGAGACCCAGTACTTC
clone size: NA; V gene: TRBV7-3; D gene: NA; J gene: TRBJ2-1; CDR3 protein: CASSSGRVNNEQFF; CDR3 DNA: TGTGCCAGCAGCTCAGGCAGGGTAAACAATGAGCAGTTCTTC
clone size: few; V gene: TRBV13; D gene: TRBD2; J gene: TRBJ2-7; CDR3 protein: CASSSLGLADSYEQYF; CDR3 DNA: TGTGCCAGCAGCTCCCTCGGACTAGCGGACTCCTACGAGCAGTACTTC
clone size: NA; V gene: TRBV5-1; D gene: NA; J gene: TRBJ1-5; CDR3 protein: CASSLEGTPGDQPQHF; CDR3 DNA: TGCGCCAGCAGCTTGGAGGGTACCCCTGGGGATCAGCCCCAGCATTTT
clone size: NA; V gene: TRBV7-9; D gene: NA; J gene: TRBJ1-6; CDR3 protein: CASSLAHQGGSPLHF; CDR3 DNA: TGTGCCAGCAGCTTAGCGCACCAGGGCGGTTCACCCCTCCACTTT
clone size: NA; V gene: TRBV18; D gene: NA; J gene: TRBJ2-6; CDR3 protein: CASSSTASSGANVLTF; CDR3 DNA: TGTGCCAGCTCATCAACGGCCAGCTCTGGGGCCAACGTCCTGACTTTC
clone size: NA; V gene: TRBV9; D gene: NA; J gene: TRBJ1-2; CDR3 protein: CASSVEGRGRGYTF; CDR3 DNA: TGTGCCAGCAGCGTAGAGGGCAGGGGACGGGGCTACACCTTC
clone size: few; V gene: TRBV5-4; D gene: NA; J gene: TRBJ1-2; CDR3 protein: CASTPGTEVGGYTF; CDR3 DNA: TGTGCCAGCACCCCAGGGACGGAGGTTGGCGGCTACACCTTC
clone size: few; V gene: TRBV30; D gene: NA; J gene: TRBJ1-3; CDR3 protein: CAWSVFRIGNTIYF; CDR3 DNA: TGTGCCTGGAGTGTATTCAGAATTGGAAACACCATATATTTT
clone size: NA; V gene: TRBV29-1; D gene: TRBD2; J gene: TRBJ2-1; CDR3 protein: CSVTGPGGGVNEQFF; CDR3 DNA: TGCAGCGTTACTGGTCCAGGCGGGGGAGTTAATGAGCAGTTCTTC
clone size: NA; V gene: TRBV4-2; D gene: NA; J gene: TRBJ1-1; CDR3 protein: CASSQDSRGGDTEAFF; CDR3 DNA: TGTGCCAGCAGCCAAGATTCAAGGGGGGGTGACACTGAAGCTTTCTTT
clone size: NA; V gene: TRBV28; D gene: TRBD1; J gene: TRBJ1-3; CDR3 protein: CASTSTGGSRNTIYF; CDR3 DNA: TGTGCCAGCACCTCTACAGGGGGCTCAAGAAACACCATATATTTT
clone size: NA; V gene: TRBV4-3; D gene: TRBD1; J gene: TRBJ1-6; CDR3 protein: CASSQRDSRYSPLHF; CDR3 DNA: TGCGCCAGCAGCCAGCGGGACAGCCGATATTCACCCCTCCACTTT
clone size: few; V gene: TRBV5-4; D gene: TRBD2; J gene: TRBJ2-5; CDR3 protein: CASSLGGSGTETQYF; CDR3 DNA: TGTGCCAGCAGCTTGGGCGGAAGCGGGACGGAGACCCAGTACTTC
clone size: NA; V gene: TRBV5-1; D gene: NA; J gene: TRBJ1-4; CDR3 protein: CASRQQGPSEKLFF; CDR3 DNA: TGCGCCAGCCGCCAACAGGGACCTTCTGAAAAACTGTTTTTT
clone size: few; V gene: TRBV7-2; D gene: TRBD2; J gene: TRBJ2-5; CDR3 protein: CASSLALASGRETQYF; CDR3 DNA: TGTGCCAGCAGCTTAGCGCTGGCTAGCGGGAGGGAGACCCAGTACTTC
clone size: few; V gene: TRBV7-3; D gene: NA; J gene: TRBJ2-5; CDR3 protein: CASSFRQSETQYF; CDR3 DNA: TGTGCCAGCAGCTTCCGGCAATCGGAGACCCAGTACTTC
clone size: NA; V gene: TRBV29-1; D gene: TRBD1; J gene: TRBJ2-5; CDR3 protein: CSVEGQGDEAQYF; CDR3 DNA: TGCAGCGTTGAGGGACAGGGCGATGAGGCCCAGTACTTC